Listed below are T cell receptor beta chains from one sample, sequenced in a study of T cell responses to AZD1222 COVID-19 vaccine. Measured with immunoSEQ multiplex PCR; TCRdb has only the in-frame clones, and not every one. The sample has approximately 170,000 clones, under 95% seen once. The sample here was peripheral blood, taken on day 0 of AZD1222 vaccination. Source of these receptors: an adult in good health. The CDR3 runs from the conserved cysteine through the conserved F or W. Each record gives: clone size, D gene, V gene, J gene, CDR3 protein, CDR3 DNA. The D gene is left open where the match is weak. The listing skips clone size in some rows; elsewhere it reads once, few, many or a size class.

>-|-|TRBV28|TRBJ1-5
CASRYTGQRFNQPQHF
TGTGCCAGCAGGTATACAGGTCAGCGGTTCAATCAGCCCCAGCATTTT
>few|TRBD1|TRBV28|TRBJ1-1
CATTLRRDRAFLNTEAFF
TGTGCCACCACCCTCCGCCGGGACAGGGCTTTTTTGAACACTGAAGCTTTCTTT
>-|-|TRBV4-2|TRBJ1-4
CASTPGRRANEKLFF
TGTGCCAGCACCCCAGGGAGACGAGCTAATGAAAAACTGTTTTTT
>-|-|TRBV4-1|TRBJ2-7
CASSQDQGPYEQYF
TGCGCCAGCAGCCAAGATCAGGGCCCCTACGAGCAGTACTTC
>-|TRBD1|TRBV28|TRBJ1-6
CASSFWGQPGSPLHF
TGTGCCAGCAGTTTTTGGGGACAGCCGGGTTCACCCCTCCACTTT
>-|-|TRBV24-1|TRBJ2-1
CATSDPGPGTDNEQFF
TGTGCCACCAGTGATCCGGGACCCGGTACGGACAATGAGCAGTTCTTC
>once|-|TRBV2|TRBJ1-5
CASRRGNQPQHF
TGTGCCAGCAGGCGGGGGAATCAGCCCCAGCATTTT
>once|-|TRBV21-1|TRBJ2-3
CASSTDRGLVSTLSDSTDTQYF
TGTGCCAGCAGCACGGACAGGGGGCTGGTGAGCACCCTTTCTGATAGCACAGATACGCAGTATTTT
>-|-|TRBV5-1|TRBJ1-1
CASSLASRGSTEAFF
TGCGCCAGCAGCTTGGCCTCGAGGGGAAGCACTGAAGCTTTCTTT
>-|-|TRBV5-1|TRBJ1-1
CASSSQVNTEAFF
TGCGCCAGCAGCTCCCAGGTGAACACTGAAGCTTTCTTT
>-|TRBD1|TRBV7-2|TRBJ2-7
CASSLAGTGYEQYF
TGTGCCAGCAGCTTAGCCGGGACAGGTTACGAGCAGTACTTC
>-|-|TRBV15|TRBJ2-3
CATSRDLNTQYF
TGTGCCACCAGCAGAGATCTCAATACGCAGTATTTT
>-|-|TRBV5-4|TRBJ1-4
CASSPQVGDEKLFF
TGTGCCAGCAGCCCCCAGGTGGGGGATGAAAAACTGTTTTTT
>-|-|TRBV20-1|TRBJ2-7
CSASGGRSSYEQYF
TGCAGTGCTAGTGGCGGAAGGAGCTCCTACGAGCAGTACTTC
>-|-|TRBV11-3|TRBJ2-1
CASSFGLSYNEQFF
TGTGCCAGCAGCTTTGGACTGTCCTACAATGAGCAGTTCTTC
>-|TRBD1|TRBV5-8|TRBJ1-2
CASPGTGDFYGYTF
TGTGCCAGTCCCGGGACAGGGGATTTCTATGGCTACACCTTC
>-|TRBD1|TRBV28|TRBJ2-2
CASSSNRGRELFF
TGTGCCAGCAGTTCTAACAGGGGGAGGGAGCTGTTTTTT
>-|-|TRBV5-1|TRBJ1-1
CASSLGGRSNTEAFF
TGCGCCAGCAGCTTGGGCGGCCGATCGAACACTGAAGCTTTCTTT
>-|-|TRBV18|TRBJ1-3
CASSPDDSGNTIYF
TGTGCCAGCTCACCAGATGACTCTGGAAACACCATATATTTT
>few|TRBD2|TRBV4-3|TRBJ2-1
CASSTLAGDSYNEQFF
TGCGCCAGCAGCACCCTAGCGGGAGACAGTTACAATGAGCAGTTCTTC
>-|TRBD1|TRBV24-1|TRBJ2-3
CATSETGGTDTQYF
TGTGCCACCAGTGAGACAGGGGGCACAGATACGCAGTATTTT
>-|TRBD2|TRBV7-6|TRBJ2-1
CASSLRGSGRGSYNEQFF
TGTGCCAGCAGCTTACGAGGTAGCGGGAGGGGCTCCTACAATGAGCAGTTCTTC
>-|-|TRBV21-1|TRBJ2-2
CASSNPPGQNTGELFF
TGTGCCAGCAGCAACCCCCCGGGACAGAACACCGGGGAGCTGTTTTTT
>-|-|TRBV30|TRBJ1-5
CAWSEGTLNQPQHF
TGTGCCTGGAGTGAAGGGACACTCAATCAGCCCCAGCATTTT
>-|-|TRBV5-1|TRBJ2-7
CASSFLGGSYEQYF
TGCGCCAGCAGCTTTCTAGGGGGCTCCTACGAGCAGTACTTC
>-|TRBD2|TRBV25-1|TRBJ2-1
CASSAPGLAGGNEQFF
TGTGCCAGCAGTGCACCGGGACTAGCGGGAGGAAATGAGCAGTTCTTC
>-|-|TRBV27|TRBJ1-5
CASSLLGVGSNQPQHF
TGTGCCAGCAGTCTCTTGGGGGTGGGAAGCAATCAGCCCCAGCATTTT
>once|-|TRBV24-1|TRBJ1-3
CATTSPGQPDTIYF
TGTGCCACCACCTCACCCGGACAGCCGGACACCATATATTTT
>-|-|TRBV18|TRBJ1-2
CASSPPQGSYGYTF
TGTGCCAGCTCACCACCTCAGGGTTCATATGGCTACACCTTC
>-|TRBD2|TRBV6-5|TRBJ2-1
CASRGGTTNEQFF
TGTGCCAGCAGAGGAGGGACTACCAATGAGCAGTTCTTC
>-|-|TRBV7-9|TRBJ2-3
CASRYQGGITDTQYF
TGTGCCAGCAGGTATCAGGGGGGAATCACAGATACGCAGTATTTT
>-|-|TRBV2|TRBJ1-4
CASSESGPRGEKLFF
TGTGCCAGCAGTGAATCGGGTCCAAGGGGTGAAAAACTGTTTTTT
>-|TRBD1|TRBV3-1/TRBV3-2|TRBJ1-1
CASSPRDRGTNTEAFF
TGTGCCAGCAGCCCCCGGGACAGGGGAACGAACACTGAAGCTTTCTTT
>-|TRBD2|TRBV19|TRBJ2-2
CASTTSGRESNTNTGELFF
TGTGCCAGTACTACTAGCGGGAGGGAAAGTAACACGAACACCGGGGAGCTGTTTTTT
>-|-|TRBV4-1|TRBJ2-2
CASSQTFLETGELFF
TGCGCCAGCAGCCAAACCTTTCTAGAAACCGGGGAGCTGTTTTTT
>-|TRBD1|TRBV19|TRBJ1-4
CASSNTGTGNEKLFF
TGTGCCAGTAGTAATACCGGGACAGGTAATGAAAAACTGTTTTTT
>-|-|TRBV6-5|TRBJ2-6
CASSHDLSGANVLTF
TGTGCCAGCAGCCACGATCTCTCTGGGGCCAACGTCCTGACTTTC
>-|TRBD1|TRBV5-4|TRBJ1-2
CASSLVQQGAPGYTF
TGTGCCAGCAGCTTGGTCCAACAGGGGGCGCCTGGCTACACCTTC
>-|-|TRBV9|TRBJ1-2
CASSDSRGPTSYGYTF
TGTGCCAGCAGTGACTCTCGGGGCCCAACCAGCTATGGCTACACCTTC
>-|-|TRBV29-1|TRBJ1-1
CSASQSPDTEAFF
TGCAGCGCTTCCCAGTCGCCGGACACTGAAGCTTTCTTT